This T cell receptor (beta chain) was sequenced during a study of control samples from healthy donors and cancer patients (TCRdb year 2020). The library was generated by the immunoSEQ multiplex PCR assay. Here the immuneACCESS table is served through TCRdb, limited to in-frame sequences with V and J called. Missing clones are a known gap in these copies; in checked studies unresolved V genes cover under half, and the rest lacks a known reason. The sample records over 150,000 clones, roughly 94% of which are singletons. About 1.5% of the sample is in the top ten clones. With respect to this clone: Its antigen is still unknown. No base-level quality is on record; no much larger clone is a single base apart.

In the germline V gene, CDR1 corresponds to SGHVS and CDR2 to FQNEAQ. V is pruned by 4 bases and J by 3 bases, leaving 6 bases of the junction without a gene match. The CDR3 measures 15 amino acids from cysteine to phenylalanine. The entry retains the CDR3 DNA only, 45 bases that are in frame from base 1. This receptor was taken from a woman between 18 and 29 years old in good health. The sample taken for sequencing was blood. Recombination connected TRBV7-8 to TRBJ2-7, with TRBD2 matching 10 junction bases. In nucleotides, the sequence is TGTGCCAGCAGCTCTCTAGCGGGAGCAATCTACGAGCAGTACTTC. This yields the protein CASSSLAGAIYEQYF.